This TCR beta chain stems from a study of cytomegalovirus exposure and HLA in healthy donors. Study background: Early release data held 85 million to 95 million unique TCRs from HLA-typed donors.

The CDR3 is 14 amino acids. Germline V lookup: CDR1 MGHRA, CDR2 YSYEKL. Unmatched junction bases numbered 5, after V lost 4 bases and J lost 5 bases. Of note for this clone: What it recognizes is unknown.

A multiplex PCR was run with 60 Vbeta primers and 13 Jbeta primers. The data were produced by immunoSEQ multiplex PCR, yet TCRdb's version contains in-frame clones alone and is incomplete. The repertoire holds 49,000 or so clones, with around 81% as singletons. Study-wide findings and caveats: Versus the approximately 720-donor mean, an Asian-associated ancestry cluster reportedly showed fewer N-insertions in a later analysis.

The specimen sequenced was PBMCs. The chain has TRBV4-1 and TRBJ2-3, with 8 positions matching TRBD1. The clonotype comes from a boy between 10 and 17 years old in good health and CMV-seropositive. The CDR3 sequence is CASSRPGQVDTQYF. The CDR3, as DNA: TGCGCCAGCAGCCGCCCGGGACAGGTAGATACGCAGTATTTT.